These T cell receptor beta chains were read from a single sample in a study of T cell responses to AZD1222 COVID-19 vaccine. Clones were sequenced by immunoSEQ multiplex PCR, and TCRdb holds only the in-frame ones, with some missing. Of roughly 110,000 clones listed, 70% to 90% are singletons. Material: peripheral blood, obtained 28 days after the second AZD1222 dose. The receptors originated from an adult who received the AZD1222 COVID-19 vaccine. Both conserved end residues are part of each CDR3. The D gene is left open where the match is weak. A row's size may be missing; if present it is once, few, many or a size class.

v_call	cdr3_length	j_call	clone_size	d_call	cdr3_aa	cdr3_nt
TRBV21-1	18	TRBJ1-6	-	-	CASSKRATGTGDNSPLHF	TGTGCCAGCAGCAAACGAGCCACCGGGACAGGAGATAATTCACCCCTCCACTTT
TRBV19	14	TRBJ2-2	once	-	CASSIRPNTGELFF	TGTGCCAGTAGTATCAGACCGAACACCGGGGAGCTGTTTTTT
TRBV19	11	TRBJ1-1	-	-	CASSFQGEAFF	TGTGCCAGTAGTTTCCAGGGTGAAGCTTTCTTT
TRBV12-3/TRBV12-4	13	TRBJ2-1	-	-	CASSLGSWDEQFF	TGTGCCAGCAGTTTAGGCTCTTGGGATGAGCAGTTCTTC
TRBV5-5	16	TRBJ1-1	-	-	CASSFTWQALNTEAFF	TGTGCCAGCAGCTTTACTTGGCAGGCGCTAAACACTGAAGCTTTCTTT
TRBV19	14	TRBJ1-5	few	-	CASTRAGNNQPQHF	TGTGCCAGTACCCGGGCGGGGAATAATCAGCCCCAGCATTTT
TRBV19	15	TRBJ1-1	-	-	CASSIGVYRGPEAFF	TGTGCCAGTAGTATAGGGGTCTACCGGGGCCCTGAAGCTTTCTTT
TRBV7-2	15	TRBJ1-5	few	TRBD1	CASSSGTGGGQPQHF	TGTGCCAGCAGCTCCGGGACAGGGGGGGGCCAGCCCCAGCATTTT
TRBV6-5	15	TRBJ1-2	-	TRBD1	CASRPPPGQGTGYTF	TGTGCCAGCAGACCCCCTCCGGGACAGGGTACCGGCTACACCTTC
TRBV7-9	16	TRBJ2-7	-	-	CASSHARGYGSYEQYF	TGTGCCAGCAGCCACGCTCGGGGTTATGGGTCCTACGAGCAGTACTTC
TRBV4-2	16	TRBJ2-5	-	TRBD2	CASSQGSGGIQETQYF	TGTGCCAGCAGCCAAGGTAGCGGGGGGATACAAGAGACCCAGTACTTC
TRBV12-3/TRBV12-4	13	TRBJ1-2	-	-	CASSRPGDYGYTF	TGTGCCAGCAGTCGCCCTGGGGACTATGGCTACACCTTC
TRBV3-1/TRBV3-2	14	TRBJ2-7	once	TRBD1	CASSPPTGRTEQYF	TGTGCCAGCAGCCCCCCGACAGGGCGCACCGAGCAGTACTTC
TRBV5-1	14	TRBJ2-7	-	TRBD1	CASSLEGQGDEQYF	TGCGCCAGCAGCTTGGAGGGACAGGGGGACGAGCAGTACTTC
TRBV27	12	TRBJ2-7	-	-	CASSPSDGEQYF	TGTGCCAGCAGTCCCTCGGACGGCGAGCAGTACTTC
TRBV30	14	TRBJ2-6	-	-	CAWSRDSGANVLTF	TGTGCCTGGAGTCGAGACTCTGGGGCCAACGTCCTGACTTTC
TRBV2	13	TRBJ2-7	-	-	CASKGLYSYEQYF	TGTGCCAGCAAGGGATTATACTCCTACGAGCAGTACTTC
TRBV5-1	15	TRBJ1-4	-	-	CASSLRGTANEKLFF	TGCGCCAGCAGCTTGAGGGGGACGGCTAATGAAAAACTGTTTTTT
TRBV19	15	TRBJ1-5	few	-	CASSMDINSNQPQHF	TGTGCCAGTAGTATGGACATTAATAGCAATCAGCCCCAGCATTTT
TRBV19	12	TRBJ1-1	-	-	CASSRWEAEAFF	TGTGCCAGTAGCCGGTGGGAAGCTGAAGCTTTCTTT
TRBV10-3	16	TRBJ2-2	-	-	CAISPSGRTGAGELFF	TGTGCCATCAGCCCCAGCGGGAGGACAGGGGCCGGGGAGCTGTTTTTT
TRBV27	14	TRBJ2-7	-	TRBD1	CASSSRTGGYEQYF	TGTGCCAGCAGTTCGCGGACAGGGGGGTACGAGCAGTACTTC
TRBV25-1	16	TRBJ1-6	few	TRBD1	CASRGGPGQLNSPLHF	TGTGCCAGCAGGGGGGGTCCGGGACAGCTTAATTCACCCCTCCACTTT
TRBV5-4	14	TRBJ1-5	once	-	CASSEAGNNQPQHF	TGTGCCAGCAGCGAAGCCGGGAACAATCAGCCCCAGCATTTT
TRBV7-2	12	TRBJ1-2	-	-	CASSLEVGGYTF	TGTGCCAGCAGCTTAGAAGTTGGCGGCTACACCTTC
TRBV6-2/TRBV6-3	12	TRBJ1-6	-	-	CASSYVNSPLHF	TGTGCCAGCAGTTACGTGAATTCACCCCTCCACTTT
TRBV10-2	13	TRBJ2-7	-	-	CATIGVYPYEQYF	TGCGCCACCATAGGAGTCTATCCCTACGAGCAGTACTTC
TRBV7-9	11	TRBJ1-2	-	TRBD1	CASRQGYGYTF	TGTGCCAGTCGACAGGGCTATGGCTACACCTTC
TRBV24-1	15	TRBJ2-7	-	TRBD1	CATSDPGTGSLEQYF	TGTGCCACCAGTGATCCCGGGACAGGCTCGCTCGAGCAGTACTTC
TRBV7-9	14	TRBJ1-1	-	TRBD1	CASSPDREGTEAFF	TGTGCCAGCAGCCCGGACAGGGAGGGCACTGAAGCTTTCTTT
TRBV9	14	TRBJ2-2	-	-	CASSVGSPTGELFF	TGTGCCAGCAGCGTAGGGTCACCTACCGGGGAGCTGTTTTTT
TRBV18	14	TRBJ1-5	-	-	CASSPSAVNQPQHF	TGTGCCAGCTCACCCTCGGCGGTAAATCAGCCCCAGCATTTT
TRBV5-1	15	TRBJ1-1	-	-	CASSLDGRENTEAFF	TGCGCCAGCAGCTTGGATGGCAGGGAGAACACTGAAGCTTTCTTT
TRBV6-5	15	TRBJ1-5	-	TRBD1	CASSMTGGVDQPQHF	TGTGCCAGCAGTATGACAGGGGGCGTCGATCAGCCCCAGCATTTT
TRBV5-1	15	TRBJ1-2	once	-	CASSPETDRNYGYTF	TGCGCCAGCAGCCCGGAGACTGACAGAAACTATGGCTACACCTTC
TRBV11-3	14	TRBJ2-7	-	TRBD1	CASSHRDSPYEQYF	TGTGCCAGCAGCCACCGGGACAGTCCCTACGAGCAGTACTTC
TRBV3-1/TRBV3-2	14	TRBJ2-5	-	TRBD1	CASSHGDSAWAQYF	TGTGCCAGCAGCCACGGGGACAGCGCGTGGGCCCAGTACTTC
TRBV11-2	16	TRBJ2-2	-	TRBD1	CASSPQGQGPSGELFF	TGTGCCAGCAGCCCCCAGGGACAGGGTCCTTCTGGGGAGCTGTTTTTT
TRBV7-2	16	TRBJ2-3	-	TRBD2	CASSPRLAGDTDTQYF	TGTGCCAGCAGCCCAAGACTAGCGGGGGACACAGATACGCAGTATTTT
TRBV29-1	13	TRBJ2-3	-	-	CSVSRRVTDTQYF	TGCAGCGTTTCCAGACGGGTCACAGATACGCAGTATTTT
TRBV27	14	TRBJ1-6	-	-	CASSFDQGNSPLHF	TGTGCCAGCAGTTTCGATCAGGGGAATTCACCCCTCCACTTT
TRBV5-1	14	TRBJ2-7	-	TRBD1	CASSARDRAYEQYF	TGCGCCAGCAGCGCCCGGGACAGAGCCTACGAGCAGTACTTC
TRBV5-1	15	TRBJ1-5	-	-	CASSPGAFSNQPQHF	TGCGCCAGCAGTCCGGGGGCCTTTAGCAATCAGCCCCAGCATTTT
TRBV19	17	TRBJ2-7	-	-	CASSIGRLGASSYEQYF	TGTGCCAGTAGTATAGGTCGTTTGGGGGCATCCTCCTACGAGCAGTACTTC
TRBV7-8	15	TRBJ1-4	-	-	CASSPSRVTNEKLFF	TGTGCCAGCAGCCCTAGCCGGGTAACTAATGAAAAACTGTTTTTT
TRBV3-1/TRBV3-2	15	TRBJ2-4	-	-	CASSQGNLAKNIQYF	TGTGCCAGCAGCCAGGGCAACCTAGCCAAAAACATTCAGTACTTC
TRBV2	18	TRBJ1-5	once	-	CASSESRLGGKSGQPQHF	TGTGCCAGCAGTGAATCCCGGCTTGGAGGTAAATCAGGTCAGCCCCAGCATTTT
TRBV4-3	16	TRBJ2-2	-	-	CASSQAPGQNTGELFF	TGCGCCAGCAGCCAAGCTCCGGGACAAAACACCGGGGAGCTGTTTTTT
TRBV27	13	TRBJ1-6	few	-	CASSLRHNSPLHF	TGTGCCAGCAGTTTACGGCACAATTCACCCCTCCACTTT
TRBV3-1/TRBV3-2	14	TRBJ2-1	-	TRBD1	CASSQGAGGNEQFF	TGTGCCAGCAGCCAAGGGGCAGGGGGCAATGAGCAGTTCTTC
TRBV9	15	TRBJ1-5	-	-	CASSVGGQFNQPQHF	TGTGCCAGCAGCGTAGGGGGACAATTCAATCAGCCCCAGCATTTT
TRBV5-6	14	TRBJ1-5	-	-	CASSRGQSNQPQHF	TGTGCCAGCAGCCGAGGACAGAGCAATCAGCCCCAGCATTTT
TRBV6-2/TRBV6-3	17	TRBJ2-3	-	TRBD2	CASSPGTSGGASDTQYF	TGTGCCAGCAGCCCCGGGACTAGCGGGGGGGCCTCAGATACGCAGTATTTT